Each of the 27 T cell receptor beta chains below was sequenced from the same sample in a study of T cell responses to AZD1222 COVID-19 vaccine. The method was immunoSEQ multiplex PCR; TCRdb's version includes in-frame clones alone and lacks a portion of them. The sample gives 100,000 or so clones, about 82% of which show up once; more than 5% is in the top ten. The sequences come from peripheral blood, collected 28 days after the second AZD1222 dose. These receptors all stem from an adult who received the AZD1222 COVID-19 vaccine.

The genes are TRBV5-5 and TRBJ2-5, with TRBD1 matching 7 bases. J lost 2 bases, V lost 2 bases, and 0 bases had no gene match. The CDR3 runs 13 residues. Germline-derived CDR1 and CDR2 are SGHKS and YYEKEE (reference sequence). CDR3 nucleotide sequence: TGTGCCAGCAGCTTACAGGGGCAAGAGACCCAGTACTTC. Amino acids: CASSLQGQETQYF. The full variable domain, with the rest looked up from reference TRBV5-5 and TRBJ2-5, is DAGVTQSPTHLIKTRGQQVTLRCSPISGHKSVSWYQQVLGQGPQFIFQYYEKEERGRGNFPDRFSARQFPNYSSELNVNALLLGDSALYLCASSLQGQETQYFGPGTRLLVL.

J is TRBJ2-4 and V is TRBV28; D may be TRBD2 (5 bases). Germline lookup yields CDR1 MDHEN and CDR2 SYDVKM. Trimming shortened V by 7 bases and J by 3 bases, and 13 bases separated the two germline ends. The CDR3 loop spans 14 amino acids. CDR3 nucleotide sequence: TGTGCCAGCACCAAGGGAGCAGTCAAAAACATTCAGTACTTC. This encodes CASTKGAVKNIQYF. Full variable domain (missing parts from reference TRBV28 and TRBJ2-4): DVKVTQSSRYLVKRTGEKVFLECVQDMDHENMFWYRQDPGLGLRLIYFSYDVKMKEKGDIPEGYSVSREKKERFSLILESASTNQTSMYLCASTKGAVKNIQYFGAGTRLSVL.

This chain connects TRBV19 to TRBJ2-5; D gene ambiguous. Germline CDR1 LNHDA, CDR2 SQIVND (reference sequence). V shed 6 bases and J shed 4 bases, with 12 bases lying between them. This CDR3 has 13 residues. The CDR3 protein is CASRRNWGETQYF. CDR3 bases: TGTGCCAGTAGACGAAACTGGGGAGAGACCCAGTACTTC.

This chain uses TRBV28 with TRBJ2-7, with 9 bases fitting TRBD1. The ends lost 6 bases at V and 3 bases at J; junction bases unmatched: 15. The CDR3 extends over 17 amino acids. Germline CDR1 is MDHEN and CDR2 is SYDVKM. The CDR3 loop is CASSRPGGDRGIYEQYF. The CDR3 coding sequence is TGTGCCAGCAGCCGCCCGGGGGGTGACAGGGGGATCTACGAGCAGTACTTC.

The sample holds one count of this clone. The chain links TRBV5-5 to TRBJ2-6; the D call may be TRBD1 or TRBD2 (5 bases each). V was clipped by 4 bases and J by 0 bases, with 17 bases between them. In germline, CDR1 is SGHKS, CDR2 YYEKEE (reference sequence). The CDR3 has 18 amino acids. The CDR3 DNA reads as TGTGCCAGCAGCAAAGGGACGGATCAGAGCTCTGGGGCCAACGTCCTGACTTTC. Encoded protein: CASSKGTDQSSGANVLTF.

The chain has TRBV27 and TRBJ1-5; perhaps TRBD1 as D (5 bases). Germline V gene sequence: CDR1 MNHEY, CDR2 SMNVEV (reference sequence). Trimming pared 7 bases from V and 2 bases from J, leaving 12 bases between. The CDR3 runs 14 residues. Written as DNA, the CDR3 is TGTGCCAGCACCCCCGGGGCAGGCAATCAGCCCCAGCATTTT. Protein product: CASTPGAGNQPQHF.

As DNA, the CDR3 is TGTGCCTGGACTGGCGTCTCGGGAGGCGAGCAGTACTTC. Translated, it gives CAWTGVSGGEQYF. The chain carries TRBV30 and TRBJ2-7; TRBD2 matches 7 bases. The length of the CDR3 is 13 residues. Germline trimming cut 4 bases from V and 6 bases from J; bases unmatched to any gene: 9. The germline V gene encodes CDR1 GTSNPN and CDR2 SVGIG (reference sequence).

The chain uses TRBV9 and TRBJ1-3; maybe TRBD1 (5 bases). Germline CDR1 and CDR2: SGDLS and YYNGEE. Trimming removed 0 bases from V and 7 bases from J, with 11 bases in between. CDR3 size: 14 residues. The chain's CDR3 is CASSVGGEGNTIYF. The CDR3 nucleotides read TGTGCCAGCAGCGTAGGAGGGGAGGGGAACACCATATATTTT. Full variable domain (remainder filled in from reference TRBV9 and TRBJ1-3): DSGVTQTPKHLITATGQRVTLRCSPRSGDLSVYWYQQSLDQGLQFLIQYYNGEERAKGNILERFSAQQFPDLHSELNLSSLELGDSALYFCASSVGGEGNTIYFGEGSWLTVV.

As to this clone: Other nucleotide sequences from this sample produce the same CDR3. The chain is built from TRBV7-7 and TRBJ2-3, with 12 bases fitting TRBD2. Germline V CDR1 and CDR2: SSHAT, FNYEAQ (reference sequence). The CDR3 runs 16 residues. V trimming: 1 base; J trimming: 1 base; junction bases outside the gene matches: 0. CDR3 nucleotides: TGTGCCAGCAGCTTAGGACTAGCGGGGGGCACAGATACGCAGTATTTT. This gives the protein CASSLGLAGGTDTQYF.

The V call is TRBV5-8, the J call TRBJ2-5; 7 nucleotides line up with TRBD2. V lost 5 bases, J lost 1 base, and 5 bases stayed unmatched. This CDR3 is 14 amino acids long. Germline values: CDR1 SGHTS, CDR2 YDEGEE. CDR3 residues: CASRYGGSQETQYF. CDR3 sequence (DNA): TGTGCCAGCAGGTACGGGGGGTCCCAAGAGACCCAGTACTTC. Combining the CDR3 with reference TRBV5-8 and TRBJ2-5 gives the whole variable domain EAGVTQSPTHLIKTRGQQATLRCSPISGHTSVYWYQQALGLGLQFLLWYDEGEERNRGNFPPRFSGRQFPNYSSELNVNALELEDSALYLCASRYGGSQETQYFGPGTRLLVL.

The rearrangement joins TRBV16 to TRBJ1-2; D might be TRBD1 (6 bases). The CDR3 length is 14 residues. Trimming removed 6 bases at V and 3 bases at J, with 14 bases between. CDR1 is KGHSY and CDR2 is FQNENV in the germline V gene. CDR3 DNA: TGTGCCAGCAGTAAACAGGGAACGGACTATGGCTACACCTTC. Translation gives CASSKQGTDYGYTF.

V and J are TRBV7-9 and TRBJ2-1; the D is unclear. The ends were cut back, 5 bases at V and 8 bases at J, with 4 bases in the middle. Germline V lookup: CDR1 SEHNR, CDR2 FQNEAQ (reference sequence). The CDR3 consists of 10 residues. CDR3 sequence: CASSRYEQFF. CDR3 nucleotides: TGTGCCAGCAGCCGTTATGAGCAGTTCTTC.

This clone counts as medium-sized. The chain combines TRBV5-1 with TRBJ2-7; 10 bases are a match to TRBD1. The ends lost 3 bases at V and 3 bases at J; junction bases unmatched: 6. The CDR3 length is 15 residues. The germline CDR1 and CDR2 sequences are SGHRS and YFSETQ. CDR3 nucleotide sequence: TGCGCCAGCAGCTGGGACAGGGGAGATCACTACGAGCAGTACTTC. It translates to CASSWDRGDHYEQYF.

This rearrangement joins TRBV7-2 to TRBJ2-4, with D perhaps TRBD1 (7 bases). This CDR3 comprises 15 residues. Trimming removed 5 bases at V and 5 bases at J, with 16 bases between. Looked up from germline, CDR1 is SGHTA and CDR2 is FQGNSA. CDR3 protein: CASSRDIRGENIQYF. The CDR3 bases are TGTGCCAGCAGCCGGGACATCAGGGGGGAAAACATTCAGTACTTC.

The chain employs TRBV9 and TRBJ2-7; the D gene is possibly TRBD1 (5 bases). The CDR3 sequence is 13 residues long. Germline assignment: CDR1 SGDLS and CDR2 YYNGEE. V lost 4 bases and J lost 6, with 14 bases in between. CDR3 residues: CASSLTQGSEQYF. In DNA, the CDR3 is TGTGCCAGCAGCCTTACCCAGGGTTCCGAGCAGTACTTC.

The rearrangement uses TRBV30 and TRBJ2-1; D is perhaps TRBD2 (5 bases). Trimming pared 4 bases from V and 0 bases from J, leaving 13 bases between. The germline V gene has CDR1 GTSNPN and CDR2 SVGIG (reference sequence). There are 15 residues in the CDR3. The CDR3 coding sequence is TGTGCCTGGACCCCTGGCGGGCACTCCTACAATGAGCAGTTCTTC. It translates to CAWTPGGHSYNEQFF.

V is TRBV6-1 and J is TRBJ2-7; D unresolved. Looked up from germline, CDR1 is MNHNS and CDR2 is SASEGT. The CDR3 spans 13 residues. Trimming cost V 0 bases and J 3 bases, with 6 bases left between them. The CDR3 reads CASSEAGRYEQYF. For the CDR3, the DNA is TGTGCCAGCAGTGAAGCCGGCCGCTACGAGCAGTACTTC.

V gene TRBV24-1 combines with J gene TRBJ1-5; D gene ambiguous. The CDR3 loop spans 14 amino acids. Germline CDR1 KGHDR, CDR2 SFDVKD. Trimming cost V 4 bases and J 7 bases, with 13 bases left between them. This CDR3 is CATSESGLWQPQHF. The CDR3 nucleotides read TGTGCCACCAGTGAATCCGGGTTGTGGCAGCCCCAGCATTTT.

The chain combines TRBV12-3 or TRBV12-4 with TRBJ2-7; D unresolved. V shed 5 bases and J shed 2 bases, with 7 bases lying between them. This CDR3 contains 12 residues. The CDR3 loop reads CASSGPPYEQYF. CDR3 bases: TGTGCCAGCAGTGGACCCCCCTACGAGCAGTACTTC.

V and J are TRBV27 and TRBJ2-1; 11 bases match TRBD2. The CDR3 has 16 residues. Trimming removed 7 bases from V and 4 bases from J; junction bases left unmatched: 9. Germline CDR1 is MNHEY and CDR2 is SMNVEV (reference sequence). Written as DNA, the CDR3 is TGTGCCAGCACCCCAATAGCGGGAGGGAGGTACAATGAGCAGTTCTTC. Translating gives CASTPIAGGRYNEQFF.

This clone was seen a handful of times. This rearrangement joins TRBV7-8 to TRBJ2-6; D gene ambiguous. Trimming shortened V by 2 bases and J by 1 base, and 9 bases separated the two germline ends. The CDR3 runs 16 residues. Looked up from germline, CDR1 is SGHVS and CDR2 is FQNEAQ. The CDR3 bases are TGTGCCAGCAGCTTAAAGTCGGCATCTGGGGCCAACGTCCTGACTTTC. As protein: CASSLKSASGANVLTF.

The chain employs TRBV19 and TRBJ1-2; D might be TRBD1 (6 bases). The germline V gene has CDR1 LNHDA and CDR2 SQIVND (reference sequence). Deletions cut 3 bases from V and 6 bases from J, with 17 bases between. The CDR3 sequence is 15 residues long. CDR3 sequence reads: CASSILLGRGDGYTF. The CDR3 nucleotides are TGTGCCAGTAGTATCCTTCTAGGCAGGGGAGATGGCTACACCTTC.

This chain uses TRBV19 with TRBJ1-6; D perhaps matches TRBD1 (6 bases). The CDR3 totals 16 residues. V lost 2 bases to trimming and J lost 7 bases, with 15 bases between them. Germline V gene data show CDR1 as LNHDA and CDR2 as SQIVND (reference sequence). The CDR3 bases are TGTGCCAGTAGTATAACTGGGGGCAGCGCAAATTCACCCCTCCACTTT. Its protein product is CASSITGGSANSPLHF.

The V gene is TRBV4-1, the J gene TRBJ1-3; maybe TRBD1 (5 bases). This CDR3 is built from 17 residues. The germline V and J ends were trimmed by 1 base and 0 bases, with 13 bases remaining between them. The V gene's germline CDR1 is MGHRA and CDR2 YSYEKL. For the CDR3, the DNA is TGCGCCAGCAGCCAAGCGAGGGGAGACACCTCTGGAAACACCATATATTTT. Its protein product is CASSQARGDTSGNTIYF.

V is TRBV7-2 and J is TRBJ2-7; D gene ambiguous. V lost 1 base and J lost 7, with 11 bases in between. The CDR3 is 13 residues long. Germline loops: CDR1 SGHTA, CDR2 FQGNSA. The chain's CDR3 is CASSLVGGVEQYF. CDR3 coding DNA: TGTGCCAGCAGCTTAGTAGGCGGCGTGGAGCAGTACTTC.

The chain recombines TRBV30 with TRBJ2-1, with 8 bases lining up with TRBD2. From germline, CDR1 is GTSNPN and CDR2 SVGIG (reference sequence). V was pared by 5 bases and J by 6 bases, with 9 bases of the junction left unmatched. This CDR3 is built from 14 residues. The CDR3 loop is CAWAPGAGVNEQFF. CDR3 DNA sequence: TGTGCCTGGGCCCCGGGAGCGGGAGTCAATGAGCAGTTCTTC. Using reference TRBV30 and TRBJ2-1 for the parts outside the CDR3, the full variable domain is SQTIHQWPATLVQPVGSPLSLECTVEGTSNPNLYWYRQAAGRGLQLLFYSVGIGQISSEVPQNLSASRPQDRQFILSSKKLLLSDSGFYLCAWAPGAGVNEQFFGPGTRLTVL.

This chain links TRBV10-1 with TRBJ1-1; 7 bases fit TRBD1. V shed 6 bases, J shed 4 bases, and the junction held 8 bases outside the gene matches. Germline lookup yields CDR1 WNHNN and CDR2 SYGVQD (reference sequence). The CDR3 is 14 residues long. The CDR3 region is CASSTGRGSTEAFF. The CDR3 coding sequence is TGCGCCAGCAGCACGGGCAGGGGGTCCACTGAAGCTTTCTTT.